This T cell receptor beta chain was captured by sequencing in a study of T-cell memory formation after mild COVID-19. Deletions cut 0 bases from V and 3 bases from J, with 15 bases between. Germline V lookup: CDR1 DFQATT, CDR2 SNEGSKA (reference sequence). The length of the CDR3 is 16 residues. TCRdb processed the 5' RACE reads anew with MiXCR; each CDR3 protein has one entry. The sample has tens of thousands of distinct CDR3 sequences, 11% to 15% seen once. This clonotype was counted a few times. The chain has TRBV20-1 and TRBJ2-4; D unclear. This receptor was obtained from an adult woman who had mild COVID-19 (a few samples of this study predate the infection). Cell type and time point are not known. Sample: PBMCs or a T cell subset sorted from them (not recorded which). The chain's CDR3 is CSARDIPVINKNIQYF. The DNA for the CDR3 is TGCAGTGCTAGAGATATCCCTGTTATTAACAAAAACATTCAGTACTTC.